This TCR beta chain is drawn from a study of beta chain features in type 1 diabetes. Study-wide results and caveats: Equally in patients and controls, PCR might preferentially amplify shorter templates. Moderately but significantly shorter TCRB CDR3s were found in Type 1 diabetes patients in all four CD4+ subsets.

This CDR3 has 14 amino acids. From germline, CDR1 is MDHEN and CDR2 SYDVKM. V lost 3 bases, J lost 4 bases, and 1 base stayed unmatched. Expressed TCRB transcripts were sequenced after all isolated RNA was converted to cDNA. Profiling relied on immunoSEQ multiplex PCR, and the TCRdb table lists in-frame clones only, not all of them. This sample yields under 200,000 clones, of which 10% are seen a single time; under 0.55% belongs to the top ten. With regard to this clone: The antigen remains undetermined.

The receptor's source is a man in his thirties or forties with type 1 diabetes. V and J are TRBV28 and TRBJ1-1; TRBD1 aligns across 11 bases. Sequencing was carried out using central memory CD4+ T cells from blood. CDR3 loop: CASSLGTGGTEAFF. Here the CDR3 DNA reads TGTGCCAGCAGTTTGGGGACAGGGGGCACTGAAGCTTTCTTT.